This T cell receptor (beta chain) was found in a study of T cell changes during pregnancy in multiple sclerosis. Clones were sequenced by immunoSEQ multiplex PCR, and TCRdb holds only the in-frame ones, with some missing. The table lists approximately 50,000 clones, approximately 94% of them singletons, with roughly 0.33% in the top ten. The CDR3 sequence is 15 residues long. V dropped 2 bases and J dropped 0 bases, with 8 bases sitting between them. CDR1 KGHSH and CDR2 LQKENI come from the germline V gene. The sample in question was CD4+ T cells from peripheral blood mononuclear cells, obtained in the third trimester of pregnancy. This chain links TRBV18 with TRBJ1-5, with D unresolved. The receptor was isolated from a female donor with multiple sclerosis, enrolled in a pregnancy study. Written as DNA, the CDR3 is TGTGCCAGCTCACCAACCCCAGATAGCAATCAGCCCCAGCATTTT. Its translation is CASSPTPDSNQPQHF. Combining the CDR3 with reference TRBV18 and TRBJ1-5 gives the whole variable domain NAGVMQNPRHLVRRRGQEARLRCSPMKGHSHVYWYRQLPEEGLKFMVYLQKENIIDESGMPKERFSAEFPKEGPSILRIQQVVRGDSAAYFCASSPTPDSNQPQHFGDGTRLSIL.